The table lists the clone carrying this T cell receptor beta chain with a count of one. The CDR3 length is 16 residues. J was trimmed by 2 bases and V by 1 base; bases with no gene match: 1. Per the germline V gene, CDR1 is SGHVS and CDR2 is FNYEAQ. This sample was taken from a study of blood T cell repertoires in COVID-19. Here immunoSEQ multiplex PCR was the method, and the copy in TCRdb shows in-frame clones only, minus some. Altogether a few hundred thousand clones are present, 82% being singletons, with the ten largest covering around 2.9%. The rearrangement links TRBV7-6 to TRBJ1-4; 10 nucleotides line up with TRBD1. The specimen was peripheral blood. This TCR derives from a woman aged 18 to 35 with acute or convalescent COVID-19. CDR3 residues: CASSLGQGATNEKLFF. The CDR3 region has the DNA TGTGCCAGCAGCTTAGGACAGGGGGCCACTAATGAAAAACTGTTTTTT.